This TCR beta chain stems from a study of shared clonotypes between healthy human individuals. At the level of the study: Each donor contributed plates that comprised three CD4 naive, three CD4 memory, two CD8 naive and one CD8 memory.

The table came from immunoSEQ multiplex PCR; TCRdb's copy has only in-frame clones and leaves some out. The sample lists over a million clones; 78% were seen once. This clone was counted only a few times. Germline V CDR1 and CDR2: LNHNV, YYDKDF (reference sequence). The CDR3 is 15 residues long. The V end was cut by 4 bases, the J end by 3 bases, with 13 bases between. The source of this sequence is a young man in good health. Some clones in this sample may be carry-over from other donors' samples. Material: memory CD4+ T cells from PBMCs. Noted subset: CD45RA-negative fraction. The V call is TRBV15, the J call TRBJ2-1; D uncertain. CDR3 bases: TGTGCCACCAGCACCTTAGCAGACCTCTACAATGAGCAGTTCTTC. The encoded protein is CATSTLADLYNEQFF.